Detailed here is one TCR beta chain. Here immunoSEQ multiplex PCR was the method, and the copy in TCRdb shows in-frame clones only, minus some. The sample includes more than 80,000 clones, roughly 90% of them seen just once. The CDR3 contains 13 residues. Germline loops: CDR1 SGHDN, CDR2 FVKESK. Trimming took 6 bases from V and 7 from J, leaving 15 bases between them. The data belong to a study of T cell changes during pregnancy in multiple sclerosis. This TCR came from a female donor with multiple sclerosis, enrolled in a pregnancy study. The chain links TRBV14 to TRBJ1-2; maybe TRBD1 (5 bases). The material sequenced was peripheral blood, taken in the first trimester of pregnancy. In DNA, the CDR3 is TGTGCCAGCAGTCGAATCCAGGGCATTGGCTACACCTTC. Translated, it gives CASSRIQGIGYTF.